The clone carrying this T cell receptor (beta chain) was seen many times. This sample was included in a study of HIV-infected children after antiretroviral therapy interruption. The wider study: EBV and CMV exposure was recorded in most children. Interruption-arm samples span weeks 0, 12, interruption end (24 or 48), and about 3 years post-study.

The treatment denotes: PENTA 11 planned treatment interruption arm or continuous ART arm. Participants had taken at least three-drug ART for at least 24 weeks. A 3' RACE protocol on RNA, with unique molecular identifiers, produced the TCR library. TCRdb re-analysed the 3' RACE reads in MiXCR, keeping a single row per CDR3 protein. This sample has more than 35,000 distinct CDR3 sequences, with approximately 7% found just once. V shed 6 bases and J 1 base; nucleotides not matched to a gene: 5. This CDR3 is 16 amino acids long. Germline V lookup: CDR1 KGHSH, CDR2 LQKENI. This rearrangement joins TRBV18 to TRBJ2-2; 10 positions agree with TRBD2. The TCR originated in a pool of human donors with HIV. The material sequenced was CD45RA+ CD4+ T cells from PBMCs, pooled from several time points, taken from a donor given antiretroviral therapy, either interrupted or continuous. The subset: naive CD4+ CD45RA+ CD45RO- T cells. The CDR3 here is CASSPGLAENTGELFF. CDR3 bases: TGTGCCAGCTCCCCTGGACTAGCGGAGAACACCGGGGAGCTGTTTTTT. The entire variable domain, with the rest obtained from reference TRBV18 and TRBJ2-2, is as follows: NAGVMQNPRHLVRRRGQEARLRCSPMKGHSHVYWYRQLPEEGLKFMVYLQKENIIDESGMPKERFSAEFPKEGPSILRIQQVVRGDSAAYFCASSPGLAENTGELFFGEGSRLTVL.